Described below is a single TCR beta chain sequence and its context. TCRdb reanalysed the 5' RACE reads using MiXCR and keeps one entry per CDR3 protein. The repertoire holds 300,000 to 350,000 distinct CDR3 sequences, with roughly an eighth as singletons. This record comes from a study of T-cell memory formation after mild COVID-19. This CDR3 is built from 14 residues. V gave up 3 bases and J gave up 6 bases, with 12 bases separating them. This clonotype originated in a man younger than 35 who had mild COVID-19 (a few samples of this study predate the infection). Cell type and time point are not known. The chain recombines TRBV12-3 or TRBV12-4 with TRBJ1-5; maybe TRBD1 (5 bases). The sequenced sample consisted of PBMCs or a T cell subset sorted from them (not recorded which). CDR3 sequence (DNA): TGTGCCAGCAGTTTTTCCCAGGGCGGTCAGCCCCAGCATTTT. Protein: CASSFSQGGQPQHF.